This is a list of T cell receptor beta chains from one sample in a study of blood T cells in healthy people across ages. TCRdb reanalysed the 5' RACE reads using MiXCR and keeps one entry per CDR3 protein. The data hold around 1,700,000 distinct CDR3 sequences, with roughly 27% observed a single time. Sequencing input: blood. The receptors were sampled from a woman in her thirties in good health. Both conserved end residues are part of each CDR3. Each record gives: clone size, V gene, D gene, J gene, CDR3 protein, CDR3 DNA. The D gene is left open where the match is weak. A clone size is listed for some rows: how often the clone was seen (once, few, many), or a class if it is expanded.

size: few
V: TRBV20-1
D: -
J: TRBJ1-5
CDR3: CSATRTVNQPQHF
DNA: TGCAGTGCTACCAGGACAGTTAATCAGCCCCAGCATTTT

size: few
V: TRBV12-3/TRBV12-4
D: -
J: TRBJ2-1
CDR3: CASSLSRRDEQFF
DNA: TGTGCCAGCAGTTTAAGTCGCCGGGATGAGCAGTTCTTC

size: -
V: TRBV3-1
D: TRBD2
J: TRBJ2-1
CDR3: CASRRGVGEQFF
DNA: TGTGCCAGCAGACGGGGGGTTGGTGAGCAGTTCTTC

size: -
V: TRBV6-4
D: -
J: TRBJ1-2
CDR3: CATRGTGPIYGYTF
DNA: TGTGCCACTAGAGGGACGGGCCCCATCTATGGCTACACCTTC

size: -
V: TRBV2
D: -
J: TRBJ2-1
CDR3: CASYSILDNEQFF
DNA: TGTGCCAGTTATTCGATCCTAGACAATGAGCAGTTCTTC

size: many
V: TRBV29-1
D: -
J: TRBJ2-3
CDR3: CSVGSEDTDTQYF
DNA: TGCAGCGTGGGTAGCGAGGACACAGATACGCAGTATTTT

size: many
V: TRBV20-1
D: -
J: TRBJ2-3
CDR3: CSARDRASPMIDTQYF
DNA: TGCAGTGCTAGAGATCGGGCTAGTCCAATGATAGATACGCAGTATTTT

size: few
V: TRBV5-1
D: -
J: TRBJ2-7
CDR3: CASSLTGFDEQYF
DNA: TGCGCCAGCAGCTTGACAGGGTTTGACGAGCAGTACTTC

size: few
V: TRBV7-6
D: -
J: TRBJ2-6
CDR3: CASSSLGGAGANVLTF
DNA: TGTGCCAGCAGCTCGCTGGGCGGTGCTGGGGCCAACGTCCTGACTTTC

size: -
V: TRBV28
D: TRBD1
J: TRBJ2-5
CDR3: CASRGQGLGEQYF
DNA: TGTGCCAGCAGAGGACAGGGTTTGGGGGAGCAGTACTTC

size: few
V: TRBV20-1
D: -
J: TRBJ2-3
CDR3: CSGHVSDTQYF
DNA: TGCAGTGGTCATGTTTCAGATACGCAGTATTTT

size: few
V: TRBV6-5
D: TRBD1
J: TRBJ2-7
CDR3: CASSYPGTGGGEQYF
DNA: TGTGCCAGCAGTTACCCCGGGACAGGGGGAGGCGAGCAGTACTTC

size: many
V: TRBV7-2
D: -
J: TRBJ2-1
CDR3: CASARGSYNEQFF
DNA: TGTGCCAGCGCTCGGGGAAGCTACAATGAGCAGTTCTTC

size: few
V: TRBV9
D: -
J: TRBJ2-1
CDR3: CASSEALRSPSYNEQFF
DNA: TGTGCCAGCAGCGAAGCCCTCCGCTCCCCCTCCTACAATGAGCAGTTCTTC

size: few
V: TRBV28
D: -
J: TRBJ2-7
CDR3: CASLTRVIPYEQYF
DNA: TGTGCCAGCCTTACCAGGGTCATCCCCTACGAGCAGTACTTC

size: few
V: TRBV5-4
D: TRBD2
J: TRBJ2-5
CDR3: CASSSSGGAGSQYF
DNA: TGTGCCAGCAGCTCTAGCGGGGGCGCGGGGTCCCAGTACTTC

size: few
V: TRBV4-1
D: TRBD1
J: TRBJ1-2
CDR3: CASSQDSANLGQAYGYTF
DNA: TGCGCCAGCAGCCAAGACAGCGCGAACTTGGGACAGGCCTATGGCTACACCTTC

size: many
V: TRBV10-3
D: TRBD1
J: TRBJ2-3
CDR3: CAIRGQGSTDTQYF
DNA: TGTGCCATCCGTGGACAGGGCAGCACAGATACGCAGTATTTT

size: -
V: TRBV7-3
D: -
J: TRBJ2-2
CDR3: CASSSTRTVNTGELFF
DNA: TGTGCCAGCAGCTCCACGAGGACCGTGAACACCGGGGAGCTGTTTTTT

size: many
V: TRBV11-2
D: TRBD2
J: TRBJ2-7
CDR3: CASSSHRLAGVAPYESEQYF
DNA: TGTGCCAGCAGCTCCCACCGGCTGGCGGGAGTAGCCCCTTACGAGAGCGAGCAGTACTTC

size: -
V: TRBV6-1
D: TRBD1
J: TRBJ1-6
CDR3: CASSWDSGGVRSSYNSPLHF
DNA: TGTGCCAGCAGCTGGGACAGCGGAGGTGTCAGAAGCTCCTATAATTCACCCCTCCACTTT

size: -
V: TRBV3-1
D: -
J: TRBJ2-3
CDR3: CASGNVVTDTQYF
DNA: TGTGCCAGCGGAAACGTGGTCACAGATACGCAGTATTTT

size: -
V: TRBV27
D: -
J: TRBJ1-4
CDR3: CASGTPTATNEKLFF
DNA: TGTGCCAGCGGAACCCCGACAGCAACTAATGAAAAACTGTTTTTT

size: few
V: TRBV2
D: -
J: TRBJ1-2
CDR3: CASTLAPGLNYGYTF
DNA: TGTGCCAGCACTTTAGCACCGGGACTTAACTATGGCTACACCTTC

size: many
V: TRBV29-1
D: -
J: TRBJ2-5
CDR3: CSVENSRVAEETQYF
DNA: TGCAGCGTCGAAAATTCCAGGGTGGCGGAGGAGACCCAGTACTTC

size: -
V: TRBV25-1
D: -
J: TRBJ2-1
CDR3: CASSEFETYNEQFF
DNA: TGTGCCAGCAGTGAATTCGAGACCTACAATGAGCAGTTCTTC

size: few
V: TRBV28
D: TRBD1
J: TRBJ1-1
CDR3: CASSSQGALGMNTEAFF
DNA: TGTGCCAGCAGTTCACAGGGGGCGCTGGGCATGAACACTGAAGCTTTCTTT

size: -
V: TRBV19
D: -
J: TRBJ2-6
CDR3: CASSIESSGANVLTF
DNA: TGTGCCAGTAGTATCGAGAGCTCTGGGGCCAACGTCCTGACTTTC

size: few
V: TRBV12-3/TRBV12-4
D: TRBD1
J: TRBJ1-2
CDR3: CASSRSGTGDYMGGYTF
DNA: TGTGCCAGCAGTAGATCCGGGACAGGGGATTATATGGGGGGCTACACCTTC

size: few
V: TRBV12-3/TRBV12-4
D: -
J: TRBJ1-4
CDR3: CASSIRHGAGTNEKLFF
DNA: TGTGCCAGCAGTATACGACATGGGGCAGGAACTAATGAAAAACTGTTTTTT

size: -
V: TRBV7-3
D: TRBD1
J: TRBJ2-1
CDR3: CASSSDRDHEQFF
DNA: TGTGCCAGCAGCTCGGACAGGGATCATGAGCAGTTCTTC

size: few
V: TRBV6-2/TRBV6-3
D: -
J: TRBJ2-3
CDR3: CASTTRPPADTQYF
DNA: TGTGCCAGCACGACGAGGCCCCCCGCAGATACGCAGTATTTT

size: -
V: TRBV29-1
D: -
J: TRBJ1-1
CDR3: CSARPDTEAFF
DNA: TGCAGCGCCCGGCCGGACACTGAAGCTTTCTTT

size: -
V: TRBV3-1
D: TRBD2
J: TRBJ2-4
CDR3: CASSHQLPFLAGVHNEQYF
DNA: TGTGCCAGCAGCCATCAACTGCCCTTCTTAGCGGGGGTACACAATGAGCAGTACTTC

size: few
V: TRBV6-1
D: -
J: TRBJ1-5
CDR3: CASRGLVDQPQHF
DNA: TGTGCCAGCAGGGGCCTGGTCGATCAGCCCCAGCATTTT

size: many
V: TRBV20-1
D: -
J: TRBJ2-5
CDR3: CSAYRDLEETQYF
DNA: TGCAGTGCTTACCGGGACTTGGAGGAGACCCAGTACTTC

size: -
V: TRBV28
D: TRBD1
J: TRBJ1-1
CDR3: CASSYVQGNTGAFF
DNA: TGTGCCAGCAGCTACGTACAGGGGAACACTGGAGCTTTCTTT

size: few
V: TRBV24-1
D: TRBD1
J: TRBJ2-5
CDR3: CATSEGTAGFETQYF
DNA: TGTGCCACCAGCGAAGGGACAGCCGGGTTTGAGACCCAGTACTTC

size: few
V: TRBV11-2
D: TRBD1
J: TRBJ2-1
CDR3: CASSSGQGASNEQFF
DNA: TGTGCCAGCAGCTCCGGACAGGGGGCGAGCAATGAGCAGTTCTTC

size: -
V: TRBV20-1
D: TRBD1
J: TRBJ1-2
CDR3: CSAKGQGRGYGYTF
DNA: TGCAGTGCTAAGGGACAGGGCCGGGGCTATGGCTACACCTTC

size: -
V: TRBV29-1
D: TRBD1
J: TRBJ2-2
CDR3: CSVRSTGPGELFF
DNA: TGCAGCGTCCGATCGACAGGGCCCGGGGAGCTGTTTTTT